A selection of T cell receptor beta chains follows, all from one sample in a study of beta chain features in type 1 diabetes. Here immunoSEQ multiplex PCR was the method, and the copy in TCRdb shows in-frame clones only, minus some. There are over 600,000 clones in the sample; under 15% occur only once, and 0.095% to 0.15% lies in the top ten. The specimen sequenced was naive CD4+ T cells from blood. The origin of the receptors is a man aged 25 to 45 with type 1 diabetes. Each CDR3 is given with its conserved first and last residue. A D gene is named only where the DNA matches it firmly. Only part of the rows carry a size: once, few, many, or a class if the clone is expanded.

TRBD1,TRBV19,TRBJ1-2,-,TGTGCCAGTAGTCCCTCGACAGGGGGCAGTGGCTACACCTTC,CASSPSTGGSGYTF
-,TRBV13,TRBJ1-1,once,TGTGCCAGCAGCTTCAAGATGAACACTGAAGCTTTCTTT,CASSFKMNTEAFF
-,TRBV11-2,TRBJ1-4,-,TGTGCCAGCAGCATCCCGCACTCCGGGAGTGAAAAACTGTTTTTT,CASSIPHSGSEKLFF
TRBD1,TRBV29-1,TRBJ1-2,few,TGCAGCGTAGACAGGGGGCAGCGAGGCTACACCTTC,CSVDRGQRGYTF
-,TRBV18,TRBJ1-4,few,TGTGCCAGCTCGCCACAGGGCGGTAATGAAAAACTGTTTTTT,CASSPQGGNEKLFF
TRBD1,TRBV9,TRBJ2-7,few,TGTGCCAGCAACTCTATAGGGGGCTGCTCCTACGAGCAGTACTTC,CASNSIGGCSYEQYF
TRBD2,TRBV2,TRBJ2-1,few,TGTGCCACCCAGCGGGGCCCTTCCTACAATGAGCAGTTCTTC,CATQRGPSYNEQFF
-,TRBV28,TRBJ1-2,few,TGTGCCAGCAGTTCACCCCCGTTCTATGGCTACACCTTC,CASSSPPFYGYTF
-,TRBV30,TRBJ2-5,few,TGTGCCTGGAGTGTAAGTTGGGAGACCCAGTACTTC,CAWSVSWETQYF
TRBD1,TRBV14,TRBJ2-2,few,TGTGCCAGCAGCCAAGCTAGGGGGCCGATCACCGGGGAGCTGTTTTTT,CASSQARGPITGELFF
TRBD2,TRBV4-3,TRBJ2-3,-,TGCGCCAGCAGCCAACACACTAGCGGGGCCGGCACAGATACGCAGTATTTT,CASSQHTSGAGTDTQYF
-,TRBV29-1,TRBJ2-4,-,TGCAGCGTTGACGGGTTGGGCAGCCGACTCAAAAACATTCAGTACTTC,CSVDGLGSRLKNIQYF
-,TRBV7-2,TRBJ2-7,-,TGTGCCAGCAGCACCTCGGACGGGCGGTACGAGCAGTACTTC,CASSTSDGRYEQYF
TRBD2,TRBV19,TRBJ2-1,few,TGTGCCAGTAGCTTGGGACTAGTGGGTAATGAGCAGTTCTTC,CASSLGLVGNEQFF
TRBD1,TRBV9,TRBJ1-6,few,TGTGCCAGCAGCGGAGGGACAGACCTCTACCGAACCCTCCACTTT,CASSGGTDLYRTLHF
-,TRBV7-2,TRBJ2-1,few,TGTGCCAGCAGCCCCCCTGGCTCGCAAGTTCTCAATGAGCAGTTCTTC,CASSPPGSQVLNEQFF
-,TRBV7-2,TRBJ2-7,few,TGTGCCAGCAGCTTAAGGGGCTACGAGCAGTACTTC,CASSLRGYEQYF
-,TRBV2,TRBJ2-5,-,TGTGCCAGCAATTCTTTCCAAGAGACCCAGTACTTC,CASNSFQETQYF
-,TRBV4-3,TRBJ1-4,-,TGCGCCAGCAGCCAGGCCGAGGGGGAAAAACTGTTTTTT,CASSQAEGEKLFF
-,TRBV29-1,TRBJ2-1,-,TGCAGCGTTATAAGGAAGAGCTCCTACAATGAGCAGTTCTTC,CSVIRKSSYNEQFF